Shown below are 3 T cell receptor beta chains from a single sample sequenced in a study of CXCR3-negative and CXCR3-positive naive CD8 T cells. Study outcomes and limitations: In CXCR3-positive naive cells, the TRB CDR3s were more hydrophobic than in CXCR3-negative naive cells.

The authors made the TRB cDNA libraries by 5' RACE using UMI labels. TCRdb reprocessed the 5' RACE reads and stores each CDR3 protein as one record, lacking DNA. This sample's table reports tens of thousands of distinct CDR3 sequences. Antigens for these TCRs are unknown. Sequencing was done on a sample of naive CXCR3+ CD8+ T cells from blood. Stated subset: CD45RO-CCR7+CD27+CD95- naive CD8+ T cells expressing CXCR3 (TNR3+). The source of these receptors is a human donor in good health. Some clones in this sample may be carry-over from other donors' samples.

The V call is TRBV7-9, the J call TRBJ2-7; TCRdb lists TRBD1, though no DNA is available to test this call. The germline V gene has CDR1 SEHNR and CDR2 FQNEAQ (reference sequence). This CDR3 region has 13 residues. The CDR3 loop reads CASSIDRGGEQYF.

The rearrangement uses TRBV12-3 or TRBV12-4 and TRBJ1-2; TCRdb selects TRBD1, and the lack of DNA leaves this call unchecked. The CDR3 spans 17 residues. The CDR3 sequence is CATSGGTLSYRDYGYTF.

The rearrangement uses TRBV3-1 and TRBJ1-1. CDR1 is LGHDT, CDR2 YNNKEL, per germline (reference sequence). This CDR3 has 14 amino acids. The CDR3 region is CASSQDSGNTEAFF.